This TCR beta chain originates from a study of T cell responses to AZD1222 COVID-19 vaccine. Whole-study results and caveats: A mostly white British donor set with more females was recruited, and clonal diversity was possibly underestimated. No day 14 peak samples; only post-peak repertoires were characterized. Unmutated variant regions are reportedly targeted by nearly half of spike-specific TCRs.

The germline V gene has CDR1 MNHEY and CDR2 SVGEGT. CDR3 size: 17 residues. V trimming: 0 bases; J trimming: 8 bases; junction bases outside the gene matches: 15. Assay used: immunoSEQ multiplex PCR; TCRdb lists only in-frame clones, some missing. The sample consists of about 100,000 clones, around nine tenths of them appearing once. Turning to this clone: Its antigen is unknown.

This sequence joins TRBV6-2 or TRBV6-3 and TRBJ1-2, with 7 bases fitting TRBD1. This receptor was taken from an adult who received the AZD1222 COVID-19 vaccine. This specimen consisted of peripheral blood, obtained 28 days after the second AZD1222 dose. The DNA of the CDR3 is TGTGCCAGCAGTTACTCGACCTCAGCTACAGGGGTAGGAGGCTACACCTTC. The encoded protein is CASSYSTSATGVGGYTF.